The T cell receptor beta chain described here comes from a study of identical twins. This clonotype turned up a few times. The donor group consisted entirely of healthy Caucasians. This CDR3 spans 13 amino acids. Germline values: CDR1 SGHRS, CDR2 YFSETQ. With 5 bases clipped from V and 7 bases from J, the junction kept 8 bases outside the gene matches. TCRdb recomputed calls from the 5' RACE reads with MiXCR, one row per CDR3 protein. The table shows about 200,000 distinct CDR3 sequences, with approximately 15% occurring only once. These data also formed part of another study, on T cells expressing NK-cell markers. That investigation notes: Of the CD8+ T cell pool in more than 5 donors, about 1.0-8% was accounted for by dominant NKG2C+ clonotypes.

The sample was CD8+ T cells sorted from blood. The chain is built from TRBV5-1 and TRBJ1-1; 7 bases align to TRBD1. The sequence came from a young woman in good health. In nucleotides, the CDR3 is TGCGCCAGCAGTCTGCAGGGGGGAAATGAAGCTTTCTTT. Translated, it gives CASSLQGGNEAFF.